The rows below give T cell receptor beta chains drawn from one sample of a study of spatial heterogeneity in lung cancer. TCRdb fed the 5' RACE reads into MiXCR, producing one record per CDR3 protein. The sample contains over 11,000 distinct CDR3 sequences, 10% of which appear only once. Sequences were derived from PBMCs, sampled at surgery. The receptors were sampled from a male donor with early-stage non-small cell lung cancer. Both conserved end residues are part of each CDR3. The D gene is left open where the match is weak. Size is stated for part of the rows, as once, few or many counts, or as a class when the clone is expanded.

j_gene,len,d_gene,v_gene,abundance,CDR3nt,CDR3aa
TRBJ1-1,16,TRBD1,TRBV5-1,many,TGCGCCTCTACGCGGGGGGCAGGGGGCGAGGGCACTGAAGCTTTCTTT,CASTRGAGGEGTEAFF
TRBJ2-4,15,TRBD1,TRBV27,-,TGTGCCAGCAGGGCACAGGGGGCATTAGGAAACATTCAGTACTTC,CASRAQGALGNIQYF
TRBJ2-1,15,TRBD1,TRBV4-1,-,TGCGCCAGCAGGTCCGGCGACAGGGATTTTGGTGAGCAGTTCTTC,CASRSGDRDFGEQFF
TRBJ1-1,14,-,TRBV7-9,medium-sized,TGTGCCAGCAGCTTAGGCCAGGGGAACACTGAAGCTTTCTTT,CASSLGQGNTEAFF
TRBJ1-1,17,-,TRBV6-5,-,TGTGCCAGCAGTTACTCGATCCCGGGAGGAGTCTACACTGAAGCTTTCTTT,CASSYSIPGGVYTEAFF
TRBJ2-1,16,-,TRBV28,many,TGTGCCAGCAGTTTATACGCGGGGACAGTATCCAATGAGCAGTTCTTC,CASSLYAGTVSNEQFF
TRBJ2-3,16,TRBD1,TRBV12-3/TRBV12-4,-,TGTGCCAGCAGTTCCTTCCGGGACAGACGCCCAGATACGCAGTATTTT,CASSSFRDRRPDTQYF
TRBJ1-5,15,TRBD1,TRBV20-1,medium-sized,TGCAGTGCCGGGACAGGTCGTGGTGGTAATCAGCCCCAGCATTTT,CSAGTGRGGNQPQHF
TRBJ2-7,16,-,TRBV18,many,TGTGCCAGCTCACCACTAGCACAGGGAATCTCCTACGAGCAGTACTTC,CASSPLAQGISYEQYF
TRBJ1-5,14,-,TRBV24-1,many,TGTGCCACCTCTACTCCATATAGCAATCAGCCCCAGCATTTT,CATSTPYSNQPQHF
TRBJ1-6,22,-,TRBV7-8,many,TGTGCCAGCAGCTTAATCGTGCTTTCCTTATCGCCAAGGAGCTCCTATAATTCACCCCTCCACTTT,CASSLIVLSLSPRSSYNSPLHF
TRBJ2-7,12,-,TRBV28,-,TGTGCCACCCTGGGGGGAGCTCTGGGGCAGTACTTC,CATLGGALGQYF
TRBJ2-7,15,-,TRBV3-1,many,TGTGCCAGCAGCCCACACCGACTTCTTGCCTACGAGCAGTACTTC,CASSPHRLLAYEQYF
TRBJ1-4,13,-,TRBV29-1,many,TGCAGCGTTGAAGATCTTGGGGATGAAAAACTGTTTTTT,CSVEDLGDEKLFF
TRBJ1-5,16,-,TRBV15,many,TGTGCCACCAGCAGAGATAGAACAGGGCTAGGTCAGCCCCAGCATTTT,CATSRDRTGLGQPQHF
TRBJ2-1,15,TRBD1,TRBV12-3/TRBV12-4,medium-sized,TGTGCCAGCAGTTTCCGGGACAGAGTCTCGGGGGAGCAGTTCTTC,CASSFRDRVSGEQFF
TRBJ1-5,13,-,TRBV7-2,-,TGTGCCAGAAGCTTGCAGCCCAATCAGCCCCAGCATTTT,CARSLQPNQPQHF